The source of this T cell receptor (beta chain) is a study of T cell responses to AZD1222 COVID-19 vaccine (dated by TCRdb to about 2021). Notes on the research overall: A total of 233 trial participants underwent TCR sequencing, of whom about 200 received two doses of AZD1222 and some 26 received two doses of the MenACWY control vaccine. Enrollment into the trials was organized by age into subgroups of 18-55, 56-69 and 70-plus years, and those subgroups contained about 160, 30 and 59 TCR-sequenced participants, respectively.

Results the study describes overall, beyond this receptor: After two AZD1222 doses, both the breadth and the depth of spike-specific TCRs were significantly higher than at day 0 and than in MenACWY recipients. Most participants were white British and females outnumbered males, and the authors suggested that clonal diversity may have been underestimated. Conclusions about previously exposed vaccinees were limited because only a handful of AZD1222 recipients were SARS-CoV-2 seropositive at baseline. The whole spike protein was spanned by vaccine-associated CD4 TCRs, and dominant responses were seen in regions 160-218 and 743-854. Because no samples from the day 14 peak response were available, repertoires could be characterized only after the peak T cell response. The 56-69-year group was small, and its depth increase did not reach significance, likely because of low power. Epitopes outside the regions mutated in the B.1.351 and B.1.1.7 variants were reportedly recognized by nearly half of the unique spike-specific TCRs.

The CDR3 regions of human TCRbeta chains were analyzed by immunosequencing. The original pipeline was this. TCRs in the repertoires were matched against a reference library of SARS-CoV-2-specific TCRs that had been generated with the MIRA antigen-specificity platform. Breadth was defined as the fraction of unique TCRs that were SARS-CoV-2-associated, and depth was defined as the fraction of total T cells that were SARS-CoV-2-associated. Using the MIRA data, each spike-specific TCR was assigned both to the spike region to which the TCR was reactive and to a CD4 or CD8 class. Log10-transformed breadth and depth values were compared by one-way ANOVA with Sidak's multiple comparisons tests. TCRdb obtained this table from immuneACCESS and retained in-frame rearrangements with V and J assigned. These tables miss some clones; where compared with another copy, unresolved V genes account for less than half of the shortfall, and the remainder is unexplained. The V and J calls and clone size are taken from that table; D and trimming were inferred from the DNA. The sample includes 150,000 to 200,000 clones, with about 91% observed a single time. Approximately 1.1% of the sample goes to the ten largest clones.

The time point label of this sample denotes: about 28 days (+/-7) after the second vaccine dose. AZD1222 recipients with second doses at about 4 weeks or about 12 weeks were pooled, because spike-specific TCR depth and breadth did not differ between schedules. Vaccinee samples were obtained from the UK trials COV001 and COV002, which included a single-blind randomized controlled phase 2/3 trial of AZD1222 (ChAdOx1 nCoV-19) in healthy adults. For TCRbeta chain sequencing, PBMC samples were collected from trial participants at day 0 and at day 28 after the second dose. In the case of this clone: The target of this receptor is not known. No much larger clonotype is one base removed from it; base qualities were not supplied.

The sequences come from peripheral blood, collected 28 days after the second AZD1222 dose. This sequence originates from an adult who received the AZD1222 COVID-19 vaccine.

The CDR3 is CASSATGTVEQYF. DNA sequence: TGCGCCAGCAGCGCCACCGGGACAGTCGAGCAGTACTTC. The V and J genes are TRBV5-1 and TRBJ2-7; TRBD1 fits 7 bases in the junction. Looking up the germline V gene yields CDR1 SGHRS and CDR2 YFSETQ. V is pruned by 4 bases and J by 6 bases, leaving 7 bases of the junction without a gene match. Measured from the cysteine to the phenylalanine, the CDR3 is 13 residues long. Only CDR3 DNA is held: 39 bases, read in frame from base 1.